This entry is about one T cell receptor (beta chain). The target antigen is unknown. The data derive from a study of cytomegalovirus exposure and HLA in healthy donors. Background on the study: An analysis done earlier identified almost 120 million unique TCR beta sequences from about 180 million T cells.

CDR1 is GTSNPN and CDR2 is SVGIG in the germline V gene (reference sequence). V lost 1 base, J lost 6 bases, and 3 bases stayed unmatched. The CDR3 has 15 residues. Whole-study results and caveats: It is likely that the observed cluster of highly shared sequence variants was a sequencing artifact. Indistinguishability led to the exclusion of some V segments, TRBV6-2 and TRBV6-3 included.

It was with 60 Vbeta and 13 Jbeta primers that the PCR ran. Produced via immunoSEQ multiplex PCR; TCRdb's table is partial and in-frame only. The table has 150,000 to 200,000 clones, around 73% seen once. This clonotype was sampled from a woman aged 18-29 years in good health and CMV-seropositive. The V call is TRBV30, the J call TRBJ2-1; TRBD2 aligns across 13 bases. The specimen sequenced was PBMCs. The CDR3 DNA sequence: TGTGCCTGGAGTGCGGGACTAGCGGGGAGCAATGAGCAGTTCTTC. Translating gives CAWSAGLAGSNEQFF.